This entry lists 22 T cell receptor beta chains sequenced from one sample in a study of cytomegalovirus exposure and HLA in healthy donors. Sequenced by immunoSEQ multiplex PCR; TCRdb stores in-frame clones only, minus some. The sample lists 100,000 to 150,000 clones; 75% to 90% were seen once. Sequencing used PBMCs. These receptors originate from a young woman in good health and CMV-seronegative.

The chain carries TRBV7-8 and TRBJ1-1, with a weak D call TRBD1 (5 bases). V lost 3 bases to trimming and J lost 4 bases, with 12 bases between them. Germline values: CDR1 SGHVS, CDR2 FQNEAQ. The CDR3 length is 14 residues. This CDR3 reads CASSFLSQGTEAFF. In nucleotides, the CDR3 is TGTGCCAGCAGCTTTTTGTCCCAGGGCACTGAAGCTTTCTTT.

The CDR3: CASSLGAGANTEAFF. In nucleotides, the CDR3 is TGCGCCAGCAGCCTGGGGGCAGGGGCTAACACTGAAGCTTTCTTT. V gene TRBV5-1 combines with J gene TRBJ1-1; a weak D match, TRBD1 (6 bases). The CDR3 covers 15 residues. V dropped 4 bases and J dropped 2 bases, with 15 bases sitting between them. Germline V lookup: CDR1 SGHRS, CDR2 YFSETQ.

This clone was seen only once. The chain joins TRBV11-2 to TRBJ2-3, with 8 bases aligning to TRBD2. CDR1 and CDR2 (germline): SGHAT, FQNNGV. This CDR3 comprises 17 residues. The V gene end was trimmed by 5 bases and the J gene end by 3 bases; junction bases not matched to a gene: 13. This CDR3 is CASSRRGSGRRTDTQYF. CDR3 nucleotides: TGTGCCAGCAGCCGCCGGGGAAGCGGGAGAAGGACAGATACGCAGTATTTT.

The chain employs TRBV19 and TRBJ2-7, with 9 positions matching TRBD1. The ends lost 3 bases at V and 5 bases at J; junction bases unmatched: 17. CDR1 is LNHDA and CDR2 is SQIVND in the germline V gene (reference sequence). The CDR3 sequence is 18 residues long. The CDR3 DNA is TGTGCCAGTAGTATCTCTGGGACAGGGTTCAGTTTGGGCCACGAGCAGTACTTC. Its protein product is CASSISGTGFSLGHEQYF.

V and J are TRBV13 and TRBJ2-2; D might be TRBD1 (5 bases). Trimming pared 7 bases from V and 4 bases from J, leaving 13 bases between. This CDR3 has 14 residues. CDR1 is PRHDT and CDR2 is FYEKMQ in the germline V gene (reference sequence). CDR3 nucleotides: TGTGCCAGCAAGAAGGGGTCGGTCACCGGGGAGCTGTTTTTT. Protein product: CASKKGSVTGELFF.

The chain links TRBV29-1 to TRBJ2-3, with a possible D match to TRBD1 (6 bases). Looked up from germline, CDR1 is SQVTM and CDR2 is ANQGSEA. V gave up 4 bases and J gave up 2 bases, with 13 bases separating them. The CDR3 has 14 amino acids. CDR3 bases: TGCAGCGTTGCAACCGGACAGACCACAGATACGCAGTATTTT. It encodes CSVATGQTTDTQYF.

The chain has TRBV6-1 and TRBJ2-7; 12 bases are a match to TRBD2. Trimming removed 3 bases from V and 5 bases from J; junction bases left unmatched: 8. The CDR3 totals 16 residues. Germline CDR1 is MNHNS and CDR2 is SASEGT. The CDR3 region has the DNA TGTGCCAGCAGTGAGGCCCTAGCGGGAGGGAAGAACGAGCAGTACTTC. Encoded protein: CASSEALAGGKNEQYF.

This sequence joins TRBV30 and TRBJ1-3; no clear D gene. This CDR3 is built from 11 residues. The germline V and J ends were trimmed by 2 bases and 4 bases, with 3 bases remaining between them. CDR1 is GTSNPN and CDR2 is SVGIG in the germline V gene (reference sequence). The DNA for the CDR3 is TGTGCCTGGAGTTTAGGAAACACCATATATTTT. It yields the protein CAWSLGNTIYF.

The chain uses TRBV9 and TRBJ2-2, with D uncertain. CDR1 and CDR2 (germline): SGDLS, YYNGEE. Trimming left V 6 bases short and J 5 bases short, with 11 bases between. The CDR3 is 13 residues long. In DNA form, the CDR3 reads TGTGCCAGCACCCGACTGGTGACCGGGGAGCTGTTTTTT. Its protein product is CASTRLVTGELFF. Drawing the rest from reference TRBV9 and TRBJ2-2, the complete variable domain is DSGVTQTPKHLITATGQRVTLRCSPRSGDLSVYWYQQSLDQGLQFLIQYYNGEERAKGNILERFSAQQFPDLHSELNLSSLELGDSALYFCASTRLVTGELFFGEGSRLTVL.

The V call is TRBV27, the J call TRBJ2-7; D not resolved. The CDR3 runs to 13 residues. Germline V gene data show CDR1 as MNHEY and CDR2 as SMNVEV (reference sequence). The V end lost 3 bases, the J end lost 6 bases, and 12 bases lay between the germline ends. This CDR3 reads CASSFYVTSEQYF. The CDR3 region has the DNA TGTGCCAGCAGTTTTTATGTCACAAGCGAGCAGTACTTC.

The chain links TRBV28 to TRBJ2-2; TRBD2 aligns across 8 bases. The CDR3 has 13 residues. The V segment lost 8 bases and the J segment 1 base; nucleotides outside the gene matches: 0. Germline V gene data show CDR1 as MDHEN and CDR2 as SYDVKM. CDR3 residues: CASRGGNTGELFF. The CDR3 bases are TGTGCCAGCCGGGGGGGGAACACCGGGGAGCTGTTTTTT.

This chain uses TRBV28 with TRBJ1-1; the match to TRBD1 covers 9 bases. Germline V gene sequence: CDR1 MDHEN, CDR2 SYDVKM. J gave up 3 bases and V 8 bases, and 16 bases lay outside the gene matches. CDR3 size: 17 residues. CDR3 sequence (DNA): TGTGCCAGCGAGAGAGGGACAGGGACTCACCTCGACACTGAAGCTTTCTTT. Amino acid sequence: CASERGTGTHLDTEAFF.

The chain combines TRBV19 with TRBJ1-3; D not resolved. Germline values: CDR1 LNHDA, CDR2 SQIVND (reference sequence). Trimming shortened V by 7 bases and J by 2 bases, and 15 bases separated the two germline ends. CDR3 length equals 15 residues. The CDR3 DNA follows: TGTGCCAGTACCCCCAATGAGGAGCCTGGAAACACCATATATTTT. Translating gives CASTPNEEPGNTIYF.

This sequence joins TRBV5-4 and TRBJ2-2; D is perhaps TRBD2 (7 bases). Trimming removed 4 bases from V and 0 bases from J, with 13 bases in between. The CDR3 has 16 residues. CDR1 and CDR2 from the germline V gene are SGHNT and YYREEE (reference sequence). In nucleotides, the CDR3 is TGTGCCAGCAGCCGGGGGGAGGGGGCGAACACCGGGGAGCTGTTTTTT. It encodes CASSRGEGANTGELFF.

The chain employs TRBV2 and TRBJ2-3; 10 bases match TRBD2. Germline-derived CDR1 and CDR2 are SNHLY and FYNNEI. With 5 bases clipped from V and 0 bases from J, the junction kept 5 bases outside the gene matches. The CDR3 is 16 amino acids. The CDR3 DNA follows: TGTGCCAGCAGTCAAGGACTAGCGGTTAGCACAGATACGCAGTATTTT. This translates into CASSQGLAVSTDTQYF.

The chain combines TRBV9 with TRBJ2-5; D is perhaps TRBD2 (6 bases). There are 15 residues in the CDR3. CDR1 is SGDLS, CDR2 YYNGEE, per germline. V lost 3 bases and J 3 bases, leaving 15 bases between the germline ends. Here the CDR3 DNA reads TGTGCCAGCAGCGCCCGGACTAAAAAGAAAGAGACCCAGTACTTC. This codes for CASSARTKKKETQYF. The complete variable domain, with remaining parts taken from reference TRBV9 and TRBJ2-5, reads DSGVTQTPKHLITATGQRVTLRCSPRSGDLSVYWYQQSLDQGLQFLIQYYNGEERAKGNILERFSAQQFPDLHSELNLSSLELGDSALYFCASSARTKKKETQYFGPGTRLLVL.

This chain joins TRBV4-1 and TRBJ1-5, with a tentative D call TRBD1 (5 bases). The CDR3 has 16 amino acids. Trimming stripped 1 base from V and 1 base from J, with 11 bases between. CDR1 is MGHRA and CDR2 is YSYEKL in the germline V gene. CDR3 nucleotide sequence: TGCGCCAGCAGCCAAGTCCCCGGGGGGAGCAATCAGCCCCAGCATTTT. This gives the protein CASSQVPGGSNQPQHF.

J is TRBJ2-2 and V is TRBV28, with TRBD1 matching over 9 bases. The CDR3 totals 15 residues. V dropped 6 bases and J dropped 2; count of bases not matched to a gene: 4. Germline V gene data show CDR1 as MDHEN and CDR2 as SYDVKM. The CDR3: CASRMDRGNTGELFF. In DNA, the CDR3 is TGTGCCAGCAGGATGGACAGGGGTAACACCGGGGAGCTGTTTTTT.

The V call is TRBV7-9, the J call TRBJ1-4; 11 positions agree with TRBD1. The germline CDR1 and CDR2 sequences are SEHNR and FQNEAQ (reference sequence). Trimming took 5 bases from V and 8 from J; bases not matched to a gene: 4. This CDR3 contains 14 residues. The CDR3 coding sequence is TGTGCCAGCAGCACGGGGACAGGGGGGGAAAAACTGTTTTTT. Its translation is CASSTGTGGEKLFF. Supplemented by reference TRBV7-9 and TRBJ1-4, the full variable domain reads DTGVSQNPRHKITKRGQNVTFRCDPISEHNRLYWYRQTLGQGPEFLTYFQNEAQLEKSRLLSDRFSAERPKGSFSTLEIQRTEQGDSAMYLCASSTGTGGEKLFFGSGTQLSVL.

This sequence joins TRBV27 and TRBJ2-7, with TRBD2 identical over 8 bases. V lost 5 bases, J lost 2 bases, and 8 bases stayed unmatched. CDR3 size: 15 residues. Germline V CDR1 and CDR2: MNHEY, SMNVEV (reference sequence). In nucleotides, the CDR3 is TGTGCCAGCAGTCCACTGGCGGGAGGCCCCTACGAGCAGTACTTC. This gives the protein CASSPLAGGPYEQYF.

The rearrangement joins TRBV2 to TRBJ2-2; 11 bases match TRBD2. This CDR3 has 16 amino acids. V lost 6 bases and J lost 5; bases outside the gene matches: 8. CDR1 and CDR2 from the germline V gene are SNHLY and FYNNEI. The CDR3, as DNA: TGTGCCAGCAGACCCGGGACTAGCGGAGCGACCGGGGAGCTGTTTTTT. It specifies CASRPGTSGATGELFF.

V usage is TRBV28 and J usage is TRBJ2-7, with D tentatively TRBD2 (6 bases). V was shortened by 8 bases and J by 5 bases, with 22 bases between the two germline ends. Germline-derived CDR1 and CDR2 are MDHEN and SYDVKM. This CDR3 is built from 15 residues. The CDR3 DNA reads TGTGCCAGCGGACCTTCAGGCTCCGGGGGAAACGAGCAGTACTTC. Translated, it gives CASGPSGSGGNEQYF.